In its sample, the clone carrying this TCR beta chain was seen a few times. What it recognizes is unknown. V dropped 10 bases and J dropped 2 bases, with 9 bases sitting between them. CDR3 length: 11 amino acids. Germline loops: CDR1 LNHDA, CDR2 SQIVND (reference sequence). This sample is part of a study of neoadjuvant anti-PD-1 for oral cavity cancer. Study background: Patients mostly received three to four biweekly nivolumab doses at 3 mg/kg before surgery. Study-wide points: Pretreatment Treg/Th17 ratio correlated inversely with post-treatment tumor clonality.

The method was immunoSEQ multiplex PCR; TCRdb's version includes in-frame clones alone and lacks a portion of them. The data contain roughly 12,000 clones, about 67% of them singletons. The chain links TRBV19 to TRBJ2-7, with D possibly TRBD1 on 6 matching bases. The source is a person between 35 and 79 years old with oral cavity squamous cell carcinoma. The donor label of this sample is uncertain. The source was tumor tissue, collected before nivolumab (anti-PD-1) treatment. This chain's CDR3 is CATRQAYEQYF. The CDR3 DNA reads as TGTGCCACCCGACAGGCCTACGAGCAGTACTTC. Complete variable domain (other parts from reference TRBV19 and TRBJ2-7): DGGITQSPKYLFRKEGQNVTLSCEQNLNHDAMYWYRQDPGQGLRLIYYSQIVNDFQKGDIAEGYSVSREKKESFPLTVTSAQKNPTAFYLCATRQAYEQYFGPGTRLTVT.